These T cell receptor beta chains were read from a single sample in a study of radiation and T cells in renal cell carcinoma. Repertoires were generated with immunoSEQ multiplex PCR, while TCRdb's copy carries only in-frame clones and drops some. There are some 15,000 clones in the sample; roughly 50% occur only once, and roughly 37% lies in the top ten. Material: tumor tissue, obtained from a patient whose treatment included radiotherapy and nephrectomy. These receptors originate from a woman aged 60-70 years with renal cell carcinoma. Both conserved end residues are part of each CDR3. The D gene is left open where the match is weak.

v_call: TRBV9
d_call: -
j_call: TRBJ1-1
cdr3_aa: CASSVVGGSLEAFF
cdr3_nt: TGTGCCAGCAGCGTAGTTGGTGGCAGTCTTGAAGCTTTCTTT

v_call: TRBV9
d_call: -
j_call: TRBJ1-3
cdr3_aa: CASSTSRGNTIYF
cdr3_nt: TGTGCCAGCAGCACATCCCGCGGAAACACCATATATTTT

v_call: TRBV29-1
d_call: -
j_call: TRBJ2-7
cdr3_aa: CSGGPGDYEQYF
cdr3_nt: TGCAGCGGGGGGCCGGGGGACTACGAGCAGTACTTC

v_call: TRBV19
d_call: -
j_call: TRBJ1-5
cdr3_aa: CASSSGTTYYSNQPQHF
cdr3_nt: TGTGCCAGTAGTAGCGGGACCACCTATTATAGCAATCAGCCCCAGCATTTT

v_call: TRBV6-5
d_call: -
j_call: TRBJ2-7
cdr3_aa: CASSKGSVAAEQYF
cdr3_nt: TGTGCCAGCAGTAAAGGGAGTGTAGCGGCAGAGCAGTACTTC

v_call: TRBV14
d_call: -
j_call: TRBJ2-3
cdr3_aa: CASSQFTTDTQYF
cdr3_nt: TGTGCCAGCAGCCAATTTACGACAGATACGCAGTATTTT

v_call: TRBV6-6
d_call: -
j_call: TRBJ2-7
cdr3_aa: CASRMGGQTAYEQYF
cdr3_nt: TGTGCCAGCAGGATGGGGGGACAGACGGCCTACGAGCAGTACTTC

v_call: TRBV2
d_call: TRBD1
j_call: TRBJ1-2
cdr3_aa: CASSRDRGGYGYTF
cdr3_nt: TGTGCCAGCAGCAGGGACAGGGGGGGCTATGGCTACACCTTC

v_call: TRBV6-5
d_call: -
j_call: TRBJ1-5
cdr3_aa: CASSYADSRNQPQHF
cdr3_nt: TGTGCCAGCAGTTACGCGGACAGTAGGAATCAGCCCCAGCATTTT

v_call: TRBV2
d_call: -
j_call: TRBJ1-2
cdr3_aa: CASSEAPRGGYTF
cdr3_nt: TGTGCCAGCAGTGAAGCGCCGAGGGGTGGCTACACCTTC

v_call: TRBV4-2
d_call: TRBD1
j_call: TRBJ1-2
cdr3_aa: CASRQGQANYGYTF
cdr3_nt: TGTGCCAGCAGACAAGGACAGGCTAACTATGGCTACACCTTC

v_call: TRBV5-6
d_call: -
j_call: TRBJ1-1
cdr3_aa: CASSLVGGVEDTEAFF
cdr3_nt: TGTGCCAGCAGCTTGGTTGGGGGGGTTGAGGACACTGAAGCTTTCTTT

v_call: TRBV15
d_call: -
j_call: TRBJ1-4
cdr3_aa: CATSGGTGTNEKLFF
cdr3_nt: TGTGCCACTTCCGGGGGAACGGGAACTAATGAAAAACTGTTTTTT